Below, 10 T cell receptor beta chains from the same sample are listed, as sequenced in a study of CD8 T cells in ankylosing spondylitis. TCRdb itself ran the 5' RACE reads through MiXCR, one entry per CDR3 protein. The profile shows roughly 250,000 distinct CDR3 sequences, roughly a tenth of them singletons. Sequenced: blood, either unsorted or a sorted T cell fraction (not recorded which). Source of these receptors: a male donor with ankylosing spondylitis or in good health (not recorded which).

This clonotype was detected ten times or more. In DNA, the CDR3 is TGCGCCAGCAGAAATACAGGAGAACAAGAGACCCAGTACTTC. This sequence encodes CASRNTGEQETQYF. This chain uses TRBV5-1 with TRBJ2-5, with D maybe TRBD1 (5 bases). V was shortened by 5 bases and J by 2 bases, with 13 bases between the two germline ends. The CDR3 covers 14 residues. Per germline, CDR1 SGHRS and CDR2 YFSETQ.

CDR3 sequence: CASSIPGLNTEAFF. The CDR3 DNA reads TGTGCCAGTAGTATTCCAGGATTGAACACTGAAGCTTTCTTT. V is TRBV19 and J is TRBJ1-1; no definite D call. Trimming took 3 bases from V and 0 from J, leaving 8 bases between them. Looked up from germline, CDR1 is LNHDA and CDR2 is SQIVND (reference sequence). The CDR3 sequence is 14 residues long.

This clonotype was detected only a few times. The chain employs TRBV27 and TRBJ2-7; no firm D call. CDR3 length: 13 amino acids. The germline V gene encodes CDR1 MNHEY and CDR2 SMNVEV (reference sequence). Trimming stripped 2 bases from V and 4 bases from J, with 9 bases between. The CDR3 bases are TGTGCCAGCAGTTTAGATGTGGGGTACGAGCAGTACTTC. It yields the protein CASSLDVGYEQYF.

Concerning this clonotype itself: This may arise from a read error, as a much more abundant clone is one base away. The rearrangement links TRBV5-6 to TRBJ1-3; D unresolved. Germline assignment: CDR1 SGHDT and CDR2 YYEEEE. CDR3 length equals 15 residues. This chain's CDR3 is CTSSLDPSSGNTIYF. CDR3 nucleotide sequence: TGTACCAGCAGCTTGGACCCCAGCTCTGGAAACACCATATATTTT.

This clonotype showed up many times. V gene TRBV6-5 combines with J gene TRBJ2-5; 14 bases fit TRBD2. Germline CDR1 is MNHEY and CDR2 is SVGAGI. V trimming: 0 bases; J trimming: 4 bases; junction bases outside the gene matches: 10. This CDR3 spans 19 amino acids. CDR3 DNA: TGTGCCAGCAGTTACTCGAGAGGGACTAGCGGGAGAGAAGGAGAGACCCAGTACTTC. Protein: CASSYSRGTSGREGETQYF.

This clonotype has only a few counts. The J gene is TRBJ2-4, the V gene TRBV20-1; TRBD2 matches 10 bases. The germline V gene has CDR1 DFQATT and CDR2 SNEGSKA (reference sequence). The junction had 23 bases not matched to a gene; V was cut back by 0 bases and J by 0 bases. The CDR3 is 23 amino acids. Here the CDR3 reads CSARDDGVASGGLKELAKNIQYF. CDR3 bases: TGCAGTGCTAGAGATGATGGGGTGGCTAGCGGGGGTCTAAAGGAACTAGCCAAAAACATTCAGTACTTC.

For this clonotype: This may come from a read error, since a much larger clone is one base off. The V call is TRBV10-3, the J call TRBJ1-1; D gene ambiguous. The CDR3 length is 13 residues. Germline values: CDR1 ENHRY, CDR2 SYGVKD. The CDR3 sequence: CTIVSRENTEAFF. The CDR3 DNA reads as TGTACCATCGTATCAAGGGAAAACACTGAAGCTTTCTTT.

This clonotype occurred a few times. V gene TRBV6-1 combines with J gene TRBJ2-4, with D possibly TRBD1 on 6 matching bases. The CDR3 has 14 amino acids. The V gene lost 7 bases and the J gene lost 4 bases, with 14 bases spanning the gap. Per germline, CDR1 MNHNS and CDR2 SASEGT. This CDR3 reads CASMEQGAKNIQYF. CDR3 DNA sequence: TGTGCCAGCATGGAACAGGGTGCGAAAAACATTCAGTACTTC.

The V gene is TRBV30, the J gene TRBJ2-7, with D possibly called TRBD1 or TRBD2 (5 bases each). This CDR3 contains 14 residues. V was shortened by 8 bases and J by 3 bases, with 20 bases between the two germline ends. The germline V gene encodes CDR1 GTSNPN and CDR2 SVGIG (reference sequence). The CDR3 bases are TGTGCCGGAGTTGGCTGGGGGTCGCTCTACGAGCAGTACTTC. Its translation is CAGVGWGSLYEQYF. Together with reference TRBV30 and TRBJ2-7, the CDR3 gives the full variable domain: SQTIHQWPATLVQPVGSPLSLECTVEGTSNPNLYWYRQAAGRGLQLLFYSVGIGQISSEVPQNLSASRPQDRQFILSSKKLLLSDSGFYLCAGVGWGSLYEQYFGPGTRLTVT.

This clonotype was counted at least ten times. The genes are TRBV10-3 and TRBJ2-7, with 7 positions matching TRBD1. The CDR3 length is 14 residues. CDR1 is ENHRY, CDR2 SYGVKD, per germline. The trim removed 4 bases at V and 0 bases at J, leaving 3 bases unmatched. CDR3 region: CAISGRDSSYEQYF. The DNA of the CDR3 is TGTGCCATCAGTGGCCGGGACAGCTCCTACGAGCAGTACTTC.